Listed here are 24 T cell receptor beta chains from one sample, sequenced in a study of cytomegalovirus exposure and HLA in healthy donors. Vbeta (60) and Jbeta (13) primers were used in the PCR. Sequencing used immunoSEQ multiplex PCR; TCRdb keeps in-frame clones, though not all of them. The sample holds fewer than 200,000 clones, approximately 80% seen once. Sequencing used PBMCs. The receptors derive from a woman under 30 in good health and CMV-seropositive.

V usage is TRBV9 and J usage is TRBJ2-5, with 8 bases lining up with TRBD1. Germline V gene lookup returns CDR1 SGDLS and CDR2 YYNGEE. The CDR3 has 17 amino acids. V was clipped by 4 bases and J by 5 bases; unmatched bases: 16. The CDR3 nucleotides are TGTGCCAGCAGCCAGAGGGACAGGAGGGGGGCCTATGAGACCCAGTACTTC. This encodes CASSQRDRRGAYETQYF.

This sequence joins TRBV2 and TRBJ1-2; the match to TRBD1 covers 8 bases. This CDR3 has 14 amino acids. Unmatched junction bases numbered 10, after V lost 5 bases and J lost 8 bases. Germline V gives CDR1 SNHLY, CDR2 FYNNEI. CDR3 DNA: TGTGCCAGCAGTCTTCTTCCCGACAGGGGAGGCTACACCTTC. Translating gives CASSLLPDRGGYTF. The whole variable domain, remainder taken from reference TRBV2 and TRBJ1-2, is EPEVTQTPSHQVTQMGQEVILRCVPISNHLYFYWYRQILGQKVEFLVSFYNNEISEKSEIFDDQFSVERPDGSNFTLKIRSTKLEDSAMYFCASSLLPDRGGYTFGSGTRLTVV.

This chain connects TRBV5-1 to TRBJ1-1, with D perhaps matching TRBD1 (5 bases). The V gene lost 6 bases and the J gene lost 0 bases, with 9 bases spanning the gap. Looked up from germline, CDR1 is SGHRS and CDR2 is YFSETQ. This CDR3 spans 13 amino acids. CDR3 region: CASTQGMNTEAFF. CDR3 DNA: TGCGCCAGCACCCAGGGAATGAACACTGAAGCTTTCTTT.

This chain connects TRBV30 to TRBJ1-5; 8 bases are shared with TRBD1. The CDR3 covers 15 residues. CDR1 GTSNPN and CDR2 SVGIG come from the germline V gene (reference sequence). The junction had 2 bases not matched to a gene; V was cut back by 1 base and J by 0 bases. The CDR3 here is CAWSADRDSNQPQHF. For the CDR3, the DNA is TGTGCCTGGAGTGCGGACAGGGATAGCAATCAGCCCCAGCATTTT.

The chain recombines TRBV4-1 with TRBJ1-4; D might be TRBD1 (5 bases). The CDR3 totals 19 residues. The V and J ends lost 1 base and 4 bases respectively, with 22 bases between them. Looked up from germline, CDR1 is MGHRA and CDR2 is YSYEKL. The CDR3 loop reads CASSQGIRGTDRINEKLFF. CDR3 DNA sequence: TGCGCCAGCAGCCAAGGAATCCGGGGGACGGACCGCATTAATGAAAAACTGTTTTTT.

The J gene is TRBJ2-2, the V gene TRBV9; D may be TRBD1 (5 bases). Germline values: CDR1 SGDLS, CDR2 YYNGEE. Trimming removed 0 bases from V and 6 bases from J, with 30 bases in between. The CDR3 length is 21 residues. The CDR3 coding sequence is TGTGCCAGCAGCGTAGTTGATGAGATCCCCCGACAGATCCGCGCCCCCGGGGAGCTGTTTTTT. This codes for CASSVVDEIPRQIRAPGELFF. The full variable domain, completed using reference TRBV9 and TRBJ2-2, is DSGVTQTPKHLITATGQRVTLRCSPRSGDLSVYWYQQSLDQGLQFLIQYYNGEERAKGNILERFSAQQFPDLHSELNLSSLELGDSALYFCASSVVDEIPRQIRAPGELFFGEGSRLTVL.

The chain recombines TRBV9 with TRBJ1-2; TRBD1 might be the D (6 bases). CDR1 and CDR2 from the germline V gene are SGDLS and YYNGEE. V dropped 3 bases and J dropped 6 bases, with 15 bases sitting between them. The CDR3 sequence is 14 residues long. CDR3 residues: CASSGPPGDDGYTF. The CDR3, as DNA: TGTGCCAGCAGCGGACCCCCAGGGGATGATGGCTACACCTTC. Supplemented by reference TRBV9 and TRBJ1-2, the full variable domain reads DSGVTQTPKHLITATGQRVTLRCSPRSGDLSVYWYQQSLDQGLQFLIQYYNGEERAKGNILERFSAQQFPDLHSELNLSSLELGDSALYFCASSGPPGDDGYTFGSGTRLTVV.

The chain couples TRBV6-6 to TRBJ1-5; D is undetermined. This CDR3 is built from 14 residues. The germline V and J ends were trimmed by 6 bases and 2 bases, with 11 bases remaining between them. Per germline, CDR1 MNHNY and CDR2 SVGAGI (reference sequence). The CDR3 region has the DNA TGTGCCAGCAGGAACGCGAGGGGCAATCAGCCCCAGCATTTT. Protein product: CASRNARGNQPQHF.

CDR3 sequence (DNA): TGTGCCAGCAGTTTAGGGGCAGTCATGAACACTGAAGCTTTCTTT. Translation: CASSLGAVMNTEAFF. V gene TRBV28 combines with J gene TRBJ1-1, with D possibly being TRBD1 (5 bases). The CDR3 extends over 15 amino acids. CDR1 and CDR2 from the germline V gene are MDHEN and SYDVKM. Trimming removed 2 bases from V and 0 bases from J, with 10 bases in between.

V and J are TRBV2 and TRBJ1-5; possibly TRBD1 for D (6 bases). CDR3 length: 15 residues. Germline CDR1 SNHLY, CDR2 FYNNEI. V lost 7 bases, J lost 5 bases, and 18 bases lay in between. CDR3 DNA sequence: TGTGCCAGCACCCTATACGGGGGGGCGGATCAGCCCCAGCATTTT. Amino acids: CASTLYGGADQPQHF.

The CDR3 region is CASSTGLAGSYEQYF. CDR3 nucleotides: TGTGCCAGCAGTACGGGACTAGCGGGGAGCTACGAGCAGTACTTC. The chain recombines TRBV27 with TRBJ2-7; the match to TRBD2 covers 13 bases. The CDR3 is made up of 15 amino acids. Germline lookup yields CDR1 MNHEY and CDR2 SMNVEV (reference sequence). V gave up 5 bases and J gave up 3 bases; unmatched junction bases: 4.

The chain joins TRBV5-1 to TRBJ2-1; 9 nucleotides agree with TRBD2. CDR3 length: 18 residues. The V and J ends lost 3 bases and 3 bases, in that order; junction bases with no gene match: 13. Germline CDR1 and CDR2: SGHRS and YFSETQ. CDR3 nucleotides: TGCGCCAGCAGCTCCGGGACTAGCCCATACGAGGTCTACAATGAGCAGTTCTTC. This translates into CASSSGTSPYEVYNEQFF.

The chain combines TRBV28 with TRBJ1-5; 7 positions agree with TRBD1. The CDR3 contains 15 residues. Germline-derived CDR1 and CDR2 are MDHEN and SYDVKM. V was pared by 6 bases and J by 5 bases, with 10 bases of the junction left unmatched. CDR3 loop: CASSTEGAYHQPQHF. In nucleotides, the CDR3 is TGTGCCAGCAGCACCGAGGGGGCCTATCATCAGCCCCAGCATTTT.

The rearrangement uses TRBV2 and TRBJ2-2, with 11 bases lining up with TRBD2. Germline V gene sequence: CDR1 SNHLY, CDR2 FYNNEI. This CDR3 is 16 amino acids long. The junction had 8 bases not matched to a gene; V was cut back by 4 bases and J by 7 bases. The CDR3 spells CASSAVSGGAVGELFF. CDR3 coding DNA: TGTGCCAGCAGTGCCGTTAGCGGGGGGGCTGTCGGGGAGCTGTTTTTT.

V and J are TRBV6-5 and TRBJ1-1; no definite D call. With 2 bases removed from V and 0 bases from J, the gap between germline ends came to 10 bases. From germline, CDR1 is MNHEY and CDR2 SVGAGI. CDR3 size: 15 residues. CDR3 sequence (DNA): TGTGCCAGCAGTTACCTAGCAGGATTGAACACTGAAGCTTTCTTT. This translates into CASSYLAGLNTEAFF.

The chain uses TRBV18 and TRBJ2-7, with D perhaps matching TRBD2 (6 bases). The germline CDR1 and CDR2 sequences are KGHSH and LQKENI. Trimming took off 2 bases at V and 0 bases at J, with 11 bases between the two ends. The CDR3 sequence is 15 residues long. The CDR3 region has the DNA TGTGCCAGCTCACCAAAGATAGCGGTCTCCTACGAGCAGTACTTC. The encoded protein is CASSPKIAVSYEQYF.

For the CDR3, the DNA is TGTGCCAGTAGTGCGGGACAGGGGGCATCGGACACTGAAGCTTTCTTT. Its protein is CASSAGQGASDTEAFF. This chain uses TRBV19 with TRBJ1-1; 12 positions agree with TRBD1. The trim removed 5 bases at V and 3 bases at J, leaving 7 bases unmatched. CDR1 LNHDA and CDR2 SQIVND come from the germline V gene (reference sequence). This CDR3 contains 16 residues.

CDR3 in amino acids: CATNRELSSYEQYF. The CDR3 bases are TGTGCCACCAACAGGGAACTCAGCTCCTACGAGCAGTACTTC. The chain has TRBV6-1 and TRBJ2-7; possibly TRBD1 for D (6 bases). CDR3 length: 14 residues. CDR1 MNHNS and CDR2 SASEGT come from the germline V gene. V was trimmed by 10 bases and J by 0 bases, leaving 16 bases between them.

DNA of the CDR3: TGTGCCAGCAGTGTACAGGTCGTCATGAGCAATCAGCCCCAGCATTTT. Translated, it gives CASSVQVVMSNQPQHF. This rearrangement joins TRBV28 to TRBJ1-5, with D possibly TRBD1 on 5 matching bases. This CDR3 is built from 16 residues. Trimming left V 5 bases short and J 1 base short, with 15 bases between. Germline V CDR1 and CDR2: MDHEN, SYDVKM.

The genes are TRBV2 and TRBJ2-1; D remains ambiguous. The CDR3 runs 14 residues. Deletions cut 7 bases from V and 0 bases from J, with 10 bases between. The germline V gene has CDR1 SNHLY and CDR2 FYNNEI. This CDR3 reads CASNSVSSYNEQFF. CDR3 coding DNA: TGTGCCAGCAATTCGGTTAGCTCCTACAATGAGCAGTTCTTC. The complete variable domain, with remaining parts taken from reference TRBV2 and TRBJ2-1, reads EPEVTQTPSHQVTQMGQEVILRCVPISNHLYFYWYRQILGQKVEFLVSFYNNEISEKSEIFDDQFSVERPDGSNFTLKIRSTKLEDSAMYFCASNSVSSYNEQFFGPGTRLTVL.

This clone was counted a single time. The chain combines TRBV5-1 with TRBJ1-1, with 8 bases fitting TRBD1. This CDR3 comprises 16 residues. CDR1 and CDR2 (germline): SGHRS, YFSETQ. V lost 5 bases, J lost 3 bases, and 12 bases stayed unmatched. For the CDR3, the DNA is TGCGCCAGCAGTTCCGGGACAGGAACACTTTACACTGAAGCTTTCTTT. Translated: CASSSGTGTLYTEAFF.

V is TRBV6-1 and J is TRBJ2-7; perhaps TRBD1 as D (6 bases). The CDR3 sequence is 13 residues long. V was cut by 5 bases and J by 3 bases, with 11 bases left in between. CDR1 and CDR2 from the germline V gene are MNHNS and SASEGT. CDR3 residues: CASSRTASYEQYF. In DNA, the CDR3 is TGTGCCAGCAGTAGGACAGCCAGCTACGAGCAGTACTTC.

The chain joins TRBV5-6 to TRBJ2-2; D is ambiguous. This CDR3 has 14 amino acids. The V gene lost 0 bases and the J gene lost 4 bases, with 7 bases spanning the gap. The germline V gene has CDR1 SGHDT and CDR2 YYEEEE. The CDR3 region has the DNA TGTGCCAGCAGCTTGGGTCCGGGCACCGGGGAGCTGTTTTTT. Translation gives CASSLGPGTGELFF. The variable domain in full, completed from reference TRBV5-6 and TRBJ2-2, reads DAGVTQSPTHLIKTRGQQVTLRCSPKSGHDTVSWYQQALGQGPQFIFQYYEEEERQRGNFPDRFSGHQFPNYSSELNVNALLLGDSALYLCASSLGPGTGELFFGEGSRLTVL.

The genes are TRBV4-2 and TRBJ2-7, with D perhaps matching TRBD1 (6 bases). Per the germline V gene, CDR1 is LGHNA and CDR2 is YNFKEQ. The length of the CDR3 is 14 residues. Trimming shortened V by 8 bases and J by 0 bases, and 14 bases separated the two germline ends. CDR3 amino acids: CASAITGTSYEQYF. Written as DNA, the CDR3 is TGTGCCAGCGCAATAACAGGGACCTCCTACGAGCAGTACTTC.